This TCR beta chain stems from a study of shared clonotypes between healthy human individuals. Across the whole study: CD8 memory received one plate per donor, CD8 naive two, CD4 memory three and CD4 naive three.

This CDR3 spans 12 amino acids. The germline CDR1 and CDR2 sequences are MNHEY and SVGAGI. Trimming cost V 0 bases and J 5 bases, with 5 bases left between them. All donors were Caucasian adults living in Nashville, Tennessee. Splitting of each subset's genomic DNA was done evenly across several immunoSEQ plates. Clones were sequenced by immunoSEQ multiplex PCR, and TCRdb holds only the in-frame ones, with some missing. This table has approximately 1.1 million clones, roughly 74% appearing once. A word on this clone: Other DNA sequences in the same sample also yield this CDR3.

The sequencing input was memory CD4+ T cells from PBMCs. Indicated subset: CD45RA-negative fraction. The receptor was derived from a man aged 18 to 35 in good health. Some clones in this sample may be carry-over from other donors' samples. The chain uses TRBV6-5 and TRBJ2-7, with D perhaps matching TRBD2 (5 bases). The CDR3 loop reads CASSYSGDEQYF. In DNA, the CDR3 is TGTGCCAGCAGTTACTCCGGGGACGAGCAGTACTTC.